This entry is about one T cell receptor (beta chain). What it recognizes is unknown. The data are from a study of cytomegalovirus exposure and HLA in healthy donors. The study's findings and limits: Available immune exposure information covered CMV serostatus only.

Germline V gene sequence: CDR1 LGHNA, CDR2 YSLEER. This CDR3 has 13 residues. Between the trimmed V and J ends, which lost 0 bases and 4 bases, there was a span of 6 bases. PCR amplification relied on 60 Vbeta primers (plus 13 Jbeta primers). Assay used: immunoSEQ multiplex PCR; TCRdb lists only in-frame clones, some missing. Of about 200,000 clones in the sample, around three quarters were seen once. Healthy bone marrow donors made up the donor group. The material sequenced was PBMCs. The receptor comes from a woman in her thirties in good health and CMV-seropositive. The chain couples TRBV4-3 to TRBJ1-2, with D hard to call. CDR3 bases: TGCGCCAGCAGCCAAGACCCCTCCTATGGCTACACCTTC. This sequence encodes CASSQDPSYGYTF.